This entry is about one TCR beta chain. The antigen remains unidentified. This may be a read error: a much more frequent sequence differs by one nucleotide. This sample was taken from a study of read filtering for tumor transcriptome and immune sequencing. Study as a whole: Mean patient age was approximately 71 years, range 47 to 80; 16 to 20 male, some 14 female.

The CDR3 covers 15 residues. Germline CDR1 and CDR2: SGHDT and YYEEEE. Whole-study findings and limits: Compared with RNA-seq, IR-seq gave much higher clonotype depth and reliability. The CD138-negative fraction was mixed bone marrow immune cells, not pure T cells.

Molecular barcoded adaptors covering alpha/delta and beta/gamma chains were used on around 370 ng RNA. TCRdb re-derived calls from the reads in MiXCR, one entry per CDR3 protein. The data hold around 65,000 distinct CDR3 sequences, with approximately 20% observed a single time. The source is a donor older than 35 with multiple myeloma. Input material: a population of CD138-negative cells sorted from bone marrow. The J gene is TRBJ2-2, the V gene TRBV5-6; 8 bases agree with TRBD2. CDR3 amino acids: CATSLRVTSAGELFF. Here the CDR3 DNA reads TGTGCCACCAGCTTGCGAGTGACTAGCGCCGGGGAGCTGTTTTTT.